This TCR beta chain was recorded in a study of blood T cell repertoires in COVID-19. As for the study in general: PBMCs, B-cell-depleted T cells, or T cells were the source of the cDNA or gDNA that made up the material.

The participants were between roughly 18 and 100 years old and came from roughly 25 US areas. This clone was picked up one time. Germline assignment: CDR1 SGHKS and CDR2 YYEKEE (reference sequence). The CDR3 has 14 residues. J lost 5 bases, V lost 4 bases, and 2 bases had no gene match. The protocol was immunoSEQ multiplex PCR, while the TCRdb copy is restricted to in-frame clones and leaves out a portion. This table has about 340,000 clones, 80% to 95% appearing once. This sequence originates from a woman in her twenties or thirties who had recovered from COVID-19. The sequenced sample consisted of PBMCs or T cells enriched from blood (not recorded which). The chain combines TRBV5-5 with TRBJ1-4; 10 bases map to TRBD1. The CDR3 sequence is CASSPGQGNEKLFF. CDR3 nucleotides: TGTGCCAGCAGCCCGGGACAGGGGAATGAAAAACTGTTTTTT.